This T cell receptor (beta chain) was captured in a study of shared clonotypes between healthy human individuals. Study context: The plates for each donor numbered three CD4 naive, three CD4 memory, two CD8 naive and one CD8 memory.

CDR1 is MNHEY, CDR2 SVGAGI, per germline. CDR3 length: 14 residues. V lost 6 bases to trimming and J lost 3 bases, with 12 bases between them. Study observations and caveats: For naive CD4 cells, roughly 5% of clonotypes were shared across a handful of donors. The low donor count limited represented genetic and exposure-history diversity.

A word on this clone: Its cognate antigen is unknown.

The DNA input per sorted-subset replicate PCR was 200 to 250 ng, corresponding to 32,000 or so T cell genomes. Profiling relied on immunoSEQ multiplex PCR, and the TCRdb table lists in-frame clones only, not all of them. The repertoire consists of more than 550,000 clones, with about two thirds occurring once and the leading ten covering about 1.8%. Sequenced input: memory CD4+ T cells sorted from blood. Subset noted: CD45RA-negative fraction. The sequence came from a woman in her twenties or thirties in good health. V gene TRBV6-5 combines with J gene TRBJ1-5; D not certain. This chain's CDR3 is CASRGNGNNQPQHF. The CDR3 DNA follows: TGTGCCAGCAGGGGCAACGGAAACAATCAGCCCCAGCATTTT.